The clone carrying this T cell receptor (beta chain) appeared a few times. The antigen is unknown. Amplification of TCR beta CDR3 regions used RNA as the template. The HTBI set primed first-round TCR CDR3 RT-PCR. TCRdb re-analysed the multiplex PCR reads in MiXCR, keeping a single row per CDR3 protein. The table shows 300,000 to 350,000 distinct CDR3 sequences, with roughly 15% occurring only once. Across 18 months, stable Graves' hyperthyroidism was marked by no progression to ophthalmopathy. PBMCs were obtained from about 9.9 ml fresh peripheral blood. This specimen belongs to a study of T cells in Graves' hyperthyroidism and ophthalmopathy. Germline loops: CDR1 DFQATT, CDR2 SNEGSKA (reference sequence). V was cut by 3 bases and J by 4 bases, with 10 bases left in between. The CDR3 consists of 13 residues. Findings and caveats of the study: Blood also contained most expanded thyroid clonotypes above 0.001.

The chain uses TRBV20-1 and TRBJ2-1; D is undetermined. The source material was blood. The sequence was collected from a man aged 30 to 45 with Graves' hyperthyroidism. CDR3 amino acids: CSASKGWYNEQFF. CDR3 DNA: TGCAGTGCTAGTAAAGGTTGGTACAATGAGCAGTTCTTC.